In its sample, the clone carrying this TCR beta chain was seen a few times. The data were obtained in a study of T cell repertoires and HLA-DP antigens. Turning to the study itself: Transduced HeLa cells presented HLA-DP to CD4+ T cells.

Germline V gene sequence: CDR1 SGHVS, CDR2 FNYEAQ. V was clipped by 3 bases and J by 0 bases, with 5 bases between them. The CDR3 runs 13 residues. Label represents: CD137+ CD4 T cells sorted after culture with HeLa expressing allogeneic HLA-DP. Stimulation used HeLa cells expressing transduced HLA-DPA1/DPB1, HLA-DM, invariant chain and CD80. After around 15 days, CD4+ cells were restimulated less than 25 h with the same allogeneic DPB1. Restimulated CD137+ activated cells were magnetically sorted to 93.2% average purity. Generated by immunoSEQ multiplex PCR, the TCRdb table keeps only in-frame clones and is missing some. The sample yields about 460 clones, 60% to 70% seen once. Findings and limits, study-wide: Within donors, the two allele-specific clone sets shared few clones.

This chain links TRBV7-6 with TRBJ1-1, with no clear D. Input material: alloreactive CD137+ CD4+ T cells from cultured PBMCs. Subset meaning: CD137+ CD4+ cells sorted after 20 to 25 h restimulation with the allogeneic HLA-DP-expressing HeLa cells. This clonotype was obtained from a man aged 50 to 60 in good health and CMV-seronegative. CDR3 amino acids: CASSFLMNTEAFF. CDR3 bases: TGTGCCAGCAGCTTTCTTATGAACACTGAAGCTTTCTTT.